What follows are 11 T cell receptor beta chains derived from one specimen sequenced in a study of blood T cell repertoires in COVID-19. The repertoire was sequenced with immunoSEQ multiplex PCR; TCRdb's copy has only in-frame clones and lacks some. The repertoire consists of roughly 230,000 clones, with 65% to 85% occurring once and the leading ten covering around 3.7%. What was sequenced was PBMCs or T cells enriched from blood (not recorded which). All receptors derive from a man aged 45-60 years who had recovered from COVID-19.

CDR3 region: CASSEAQGSGYTF. DNA of the CDR3: TGCGCCAGCAGTGAGGCCCAGGGTAGTGGCTACACCTTC. The chain combines TRBV10-1 with TRBJ1-2; D is possibly TRBD1 (5 bases). From germline, CDR1 is WNHNN and CDR2 SYGVQD (reference sequence). V was cut by 2 bases and J by 7 bases, with 11 bases left in between. The CDR3 extends over 13 amino acids.

This chain uses TRBV6-2 or TRBV6-3 with TRBJ1-2; TRBD1 might be the D (6 bases). Trimming left V 2 bases short and J 2 bases short, with 9 bases between. The germline V gene has CDR1 MNHEY and CDR2 SVGEGT. This CDR3 has 14 amino acids. Here the CDR3 reads CASSYPGTNYGYTF. CDR3 in DNA: TGTGCCAGCAGTTACCCCGGGACAAACTATGGCTACACCTTC.

This chain connects TRBV7-6 to TRBJ2-7; D is possibly TRBD2 (5 bases). Trimming cost V 5 bases and J 4 bases, with 12 bases left between them. Looked up from germline, CDR1 is SGHVS and CDR2 is FNYEAQ. The CDR3 sequence is 13 residues long. The CDR3 region is CASSLPGEYEQYF. CDR3 nucleotides: TGTGCCAGCAGCCTACCCGGGGAATACGAGCAGTACTTC.

V is TRBV29-1 and J is TRBJ2-3; 10 bases are shared with TRBD2. The CDR3 length is 14 residues. In germline, CDR1 is SQVTM, CDR2 ANQGSEA. The V gene end was trimmed by 7 bases and the J gene end by 1 base; junction bases not matched to a gene: 5. For the CDR3, the DNA is TGCAGCGCCGGGACTAGCGTACGCACAGATACGCAGTATTTT. This translates into CSAGTSVRTDTQYF.

The V gene is TRBV7-3, the J gene TRBJ2-1; 7 bases line up with TRBD1. This CDR3 contains 15 residues. The germline V gene encodes CDR1 SGHTA and CDR2 FQGTGA. J gave up 7 bases and V 6 bases, and 12 bases lay outside the gene matches. The CDR3, as DNA: TGTGCCAGCAGTCGTGGACAGGCCCCTTGGAATGAGCAGTTCTTC. It encodes CASSRGQAPWNEQFF.

In nucleotides, the CDR3 is TGTGCCATCAGACCGCCGACAGGGACTGAAGCTTTCTTT. Its translation: CAIRPPTGTEAFF. V and J are TRBV10-3 and TRBJ1-1; 7 positions match TRBD1. V gave up 6 bases and J gave up 5 bases; unmatched junction bases: 6. CDR1 and CDR2 (germline): ENHRY, SYGVKD. This CDR3 contains 13 residues.

V is TRBV19 and J is TRBJ1-5, with a possible D match to TRBD1 (5 bases). The germline V gene has CDR1 LNHDA and CDR2 SQIVND (reference sequence). V was cut by 0 bases and J by 2 bases, with 8 bases left in between. The CDR3 length is 15 residues. The CDR3 coding sequence is TGTGCCAGTAGTATAGAGGGCAGGGGCAATCAGCCCCAGCATTTT. It yields the protein CASSIEGRGNQPQHF.

The gene calls are TRBV5-1 and TRBJ1-1; 8 nucleotides agree with TRBD1. The V gene's germline CDR1 is SGHRS and CDR2 YFSETQ. V shed 4 bases, J shed 0 bases, and the junction held 5 bases outside the gene matches. The CDR3 totals 15 residues. The CDR3 sequence: CASSPRQGMNTEAFF. The CDR3 DNA reads TGCGCCAGCAGCCCCAGACAGGGGATGAACACTGAAGCTTTCTTT.

This clone has a handful of counts. J is TRBJ2-7 and V is TRBV28, with TRBD2 identical over 10 bases. The CDR3 has 14 residues. V trimming: 1 base; J trimming: 6 bases; junction bases outside the gene matches: 3. CDR1 is MDHEN and CDR2 is SYDVKM in the germline V gene. The CDR3, as DNA: TGTGCCAGCAGTTTATCTAGCGGGAGAAGCGAGCAGTACTTC. Amino acid sequence: CASSLSSGRSEQYF. The variable domain in full, with the rest retrieved from reference TRBV28 and TRBJ2-7, is DVKVTQSSRYLVKRTGEKVFLECVQDMDHENMFWYRQDPGLGLRLIYFSYDVKMKEKGDIPEGYSVSREKKERFSLILESASTNQTSMYLCASSLSSGRSEQYFGPGTRLTVT.

The genes are TRBV11-1 and TRBJ2-2; perhaps TRBD1 as D (6 bases). The CDR3 extends over 15 amino acids. Germline V gene sequence: CDR1 SGHAT, CDR2 FQDESV (reference sequence). With 0 bases removed from V and 7 bases from J, the gap between germline ends came to 12 bases. The CDR3 sequence: CASSLALPGDGELFF. CDR3 DNA sequence: TGTGCCAGCAGCTTAGCCCTCCCAGGGGACGGGGAGCTGTTTTTT. The whole variable domain, remainder taken from reference TRBV11-1 and TRBJ2-2, is EAEVAQSPRYKITEKSQAVAFWCDPISGHATLYWYRQILGQGPELLVQFQDESVVDDSQLPKDRFSAERLKGVDSTLKIQPAELGDSAMYLCASSLALPGDGELFFGEGSRLTVL.

This chain joins TRBV5-1 and TRBJ1-3; weak D call: TRBD1 (6 bases). The CDR3 is 16 residues long. Trimming removed 10 bases from V and 1 base from J, with 21 bases in between. The V gene's germline CDR1 is SGHRS and CDR2 YFSETQ. CDR3 sequence (DNA): TGCGCCCGATTGCGGGGGGCGACCTATTCTGGAAACACCATATATTTT. It yields the protein CARLRGATYSGNTIYF.